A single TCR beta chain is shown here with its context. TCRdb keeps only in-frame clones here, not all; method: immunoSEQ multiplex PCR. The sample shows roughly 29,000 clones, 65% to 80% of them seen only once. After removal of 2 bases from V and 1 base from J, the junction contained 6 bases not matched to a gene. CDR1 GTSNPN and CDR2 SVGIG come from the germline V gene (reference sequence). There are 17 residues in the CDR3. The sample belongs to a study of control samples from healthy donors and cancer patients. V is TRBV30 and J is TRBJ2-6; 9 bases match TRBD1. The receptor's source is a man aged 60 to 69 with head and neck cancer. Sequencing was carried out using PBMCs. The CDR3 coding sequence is TGTGCCTGGAGTCGGGACAGGGTCAGGTCTGGGGCCAACGTCCTGACTTTC. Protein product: CAWSRDRVRSGANVLTF.